The rows below give T cell receptor beta chains drawn from one sample of a study of T-cell memory formation after mild COVID-19. TCRdb re-analysed the 5' RACE reads in MiXCR, keeping a single row per CDR3 protein. The top ten clones hold roughly an eighth of a sample with 190,000 or so distinct CDR3 sequences, 25% to 35% of them seen once. Sequenced material: PBMCs or a T cell subset sorted from them (not recorded which). The receptors originated from an adult woman who had mild COVID-19 (a few samples of this study predate the infection). Cell type and time point are not known. CDR3s include the opening cysteine and the closing phenylalanine or tryptophan. The D gene is left open where the match is weak. Size is stated for part of the rows, as once, few or many counts, or as a class when the clone is expanded.

J gene: TRBJ1-6; V gene: TRBV10-3; clone size: .; D gene: .; CDR3 DNA: TGTGCCATCAGTGAGTCGGGTATACAGGGTGGCTCACCCCTCCACTTT; CDR3 protein: CAISESGIQGGSPLHF
J gene: TRBJ2-7; V gene: TRBV6-2/TRBV6-3; clone size: .; D gene: .; CDR3 DNA: TGTGCCAGCAGTTACCCCCACTGGAACGTTTACGAGCAGTACTTC; CDR3 protein: CASSYPHWNVYEQYF
J gene: TRBJ2-3; V gene: TRBV2; clone size: few; D gene: TRBD1; CDR3 DNA: TGTGCCAGCAGTGAAGGGACAGGGGCCACAGATACGCAGTATTTT; CDR3 protein: CASSEGTGATDTQYF
J gene: TRBJ2-7; V gene: TRBV5-1; clone size: few; D gene: .; CDR3 DNA: TGCGCCAGCAGCAGTTACCAGGGAGACGAGCAGTACTTC; CDR3 protein: CASSSYQGDEQYF
J gene: TRBJ2-5; V gene: TRBV28; clone size: .; D gene: TRBD2; CDR3 DNA: TGTGCCAGCAGTTTGGCCGGGACTACCCAAGAGACCCAGTACTTC; CDR3 protein: CASSLAGTTQETQYF
J gene: TRBJ2-1; V gene: TRBV3-1; clone size: once; D gene: .; CDR3 DNA: TGTGCCAGCAGCCAAGCTAGACGGGCAGAGCAGTTCTTC; CDR3 protein: CASSQARRAEQFF
J gene: TRBJ2-1; V gene: TRBV7-2; clone size: .; D gene: .; CDR3 DNA: TGTGCCAGCAGCGAAGGGCGGGGTGAATCGGGCTACAATGAGCAGTTCTTC; CDR3 protein: CASSEGRGESGYNEQFF
J gene: TRBJ2-7; V gene: TRBV12-3/TRBV12-4; clone size: .; D gene: .; CDR3 DNA: TGTGCCAGCAACGCCCAAGGGCAGACCTACGAGCAGTACTTC; CDR3 protein: CASNAQGQTYEQYF
J gene: TRBJ2-1; V gene: TRBV30; clone size: many; D gene: TRBD2; CDR3 DNA: TGTGCCTGGAGTGTCGGGGGGGGAGGAGGGGAGCAGTTCTTC; CDR3 protein: CAWSVGGGGGEQFF
J gene: TRBJ2-2; V gene: TRBV7-2; clone size: .; D gene: TRBD2; CDR3 DNA: TGTGCCAGCAGCTTAGGCGGTAGCGGGAGAGTAACCGGGGAGCTGTTTTTT; CDR3 protein: CASSLGGSGRVTGELFF
J gene: TRBJ1-1; V gene: TRBV12-3/TRBV12-4; clone size: .; D gene: .; CDR3 DNA: TGTGCCAGCAGTTACAACGCTGAAGCTTTCTTT; CDR3 protein: CASSYNAEAFF
J gene: TRBJ2-5; V gene: TRBV7-2; clone size: .; D gene: TRBD2; CDR3 DNA: TGTGCCAGCAGCTTAGTCGGGGTCCTAAGCGGGGGGCGAGAGACCCAGTACTTC; CDR3 protein: CASSLVGVLSGGRETQYF
J gene: TRBJ2-1; V gene: TRBV5-1; clone size: .; D gene: .; CDR3 DNA: TGCGCCAGCAAGGCAGGGGACCACAATGAGCAGTTCTTC; CDR3 protein: CASKAGDHNEQFF
J gene: TRBJ2-1; V gene: TRBV29-1; clone size: few; D gene: .; CDR3 DNA: TGCAGCGTCAGGGAGCCCGGCTCCTACAATGAGCAGTTCTTC; CDR3 protein: CSVREPGSYNEQFF
J gene: TRBJ2-1; V gene: TRBV7-9; clone size: .; D gene: .; CDR3 DNA: TGTGCCAGCAGCTTATTTAGGGTCAATGAGCAGTTCTTC; CDR3 protein: CASSLFRVNEQFF
J gene: TRBJ2-3; V gene: TRBV6-6; clone size: few; D gene: TRBD2; CDR3 DNA: TGTGCCAGCAGGTCAGCGGGAGTCGAGACAGATACGCAGTATTTT; CDR3 protein: CASRSAGVETDTQYF
J gene: TRBJ2-7; V gene: TRBV29-1; clone size: once; D gene: TRBD1; CDR3 DNA: TGCAGCGTCCGGGACAGGAGGGCTACCTACGAGCAGTACTTC; CDR3 protein: CSVRDRRATYEQYF
J gene: TRBJ1-1; V gene: TRBV7-6; clone size: .; D gene: .; CDR3 DNA: TGTGCCAGCAGCTTAGCGAGGGACATGAACACTGAAGCTTTCTTT; CDR3 protein: CASSLARDMNTEAFF
J gene: TRBJ2-3; V gene: TRBV20-1; clone size: .; D gene: .; CDR3 DNA: TGCAGTGCTAGAGAGTCCCGGGGGTTCACAGATACGCAGTATTTT; CDR3 protein: CSARESRGFTDTQYF
J gene: TRBJ2-5; V gene: TRBV20-1; clone size: .; D gene: .; CDR3 DNA: TGCAGTGCTAGAGATTGGGAGACCCAGTACTTC; CDR3 protein: CSARDWETQYF
J gene: TRBJ2-3; V gene: TRBV20-1; clone size: few; D gene: .; CDR3 DNA: TGCAGTGCTCCCACAGATACGCAGTATTTT; CDR3 protein: CSAPTDTQYF
J gene: TRBJ2-3; V gene: TRBV4-1; clone size: many; D gene: TRBD2; CDR3 DNA: TGCGCCAGCAGCCAAAGGCTAGCGGGGGGGCTGGGCACAGATACGCAGTATTTT; CDR3 protein: CASSQRLAGGLGTDTQYF
J gene: TRBJ2-7; V gene: TRBV6-5; clone size: .; D gene: .; CDR3 DNA: TGTGCCAGCAGGGACCCCTACGAGCAGTACTTC; CDR3 protein: CASRDPYEQYF
J gene: TRBJ2-1; V gene: TRBV29-1; clone size: .; D gene: .; CDR3 DNA: TGCAGCGCCCGGAGCTTCTCCTACAATGAGCAGTTCTTC; CDR3 protein: CSARSFSYNEQFF
J gene: TRBJ1-3; V gene: TRBV9; clone size: .; D gene: .; CDR3 DNA: TGTGCCAGCAGCGTAGGGGGAACTGGAAACACCATATATTTT; CDR3 protein: CASSVGGTGNTIYF
J gene: TRBJ2-2; V gene: TRBV27; clone size: .; D gene: TRBD1; CDR3 DNA: TGTGCCAGCAGTAAGGAGGGACAGGGGGTCTCCGGGGAGCTGTTTTTT; CDR3 protein: CASSKEGQGVSGELFF
J gene: TRBJ2-1; V gene: TRBV7-6; clone size: .; D gene: .; CDR3 DNA: TGTGCCAGCACTCTGGGGCGAGAGCAGTTCTTC; CDR3 protein: CASTLGREQFF
J gene: TRBJ2-6; V gene: TRBV12-3/TRBV12-4; clone size: .; D gene: .; CDR3 DNA: TGTGCCAGCAGGGCAGGGGCCAACGTCCTGACTTTC; CDR3 protein: CASRAGANVLTF
J gene: TRBJ2-5; V gene: TRBV20-1; clone size: .; D gene: TRBD1; CDR3 DNA: TGCAGTGCTAGGGGGACAGGCTTCCAAGAGACCCAGTACTTC; CDR3 protein: CSARGTGFQETQYF
J gene: TRBJ2-7; V gene: TRBV15; clone size: few; D gene: .; CDR3 DNA: TGTGCCACCAGCAGCACCCCGGACAGCTACGAGCAGTACTTC; CDR3 protein: CATSSTPDSYEQYF
J gene: TRBJ1-5; V gene: TRBV7-9; clone size: few; D gene: .; CDR3 DNA: TGTGCCAGCAGCTTAGCACAGGGTTTTGGTCAGCCCCAGCATTTT; CDR3 protein: CASSLAQGFGQPQHF
J gene: TRBJ1-1; V gene: TRBV4-1; clone size: .; D gene: .; CDR3 DNA: TGCGCCAGCAGCCAATTGGCCAACACTGAAGCTTTCTTT; CDR3 protein: CASSQLANTEAFF
J gene: TRBJ2-7; V gene: TRBV7-9; clone size: .; D gene: TRBD1; CDR3 DNA: TGTGCCAGCAGCTTTTTGACAGGGGACTCCTACGAGCAGTACTTC; CDR3 protein: CASSFLTGDSYEQYF
J gene: TRBJ1-1; V gene: TRBV10-3; clone size: .; D gene: TRBD1; CDR3 DNA: TGTGCCATCAGGGGACAGGGGATCGGGAACACTGAAGCTTTCTTT; CDR3 protein: CAIRGQGIGNTEAFF
J gene: TRBJ2-5; V gene: TRBV12-3/TRBV12-4; clone size: .; D gene: .; CDR3 DNA: TGTGCCAGCAGTTTTCGAGCGGGAGAGACCCAGTACTTC; CDR3 protein: CASSFRAGETQYF
J gene: TRBJ2-3; V gene: TRBV11-2; clone size: many; D gene: .; CDR3 DNA: TGTGCCAGCAGCTTAGATAACCCCCCGGCCGATACGCAGTATTTT; CDR3 protein: CASSLDNPPADTQYF
J gene: TRBJ2-3; V gene: TRBV7-9; clone size: few; D gene: TRBD1; CDR3 DNA: TGTGCCAGCAGCTTAGGGACAGGAGCTAGCACAGATACGCAGTATTTT; CDR3 protein: CASSLGTGASTDTQYF
J gene: TRBJ2-2; V gene: TRBV7-9; clone size: .; D gene: .; CDR3 DNA: TGTGCCAGCAGTTATGTCGTAACCCCCGGGGAGCTGTTTTTT; CDR3 protein: CASSYVVTPGELFF
J gene: TRBJ2-2; V gene: TRBV9; clone size: .; D gene: .; CDR3 DNA: TGTGCCAGCAGCGTAGTTGGAGCAGGGAGTCCCGGGGAGCTGTTTTTT; CDR3 protein: CASSVVGAGSPGELFF
J gene: TRBJ2-7; V gene: TRBV15; clone size: .; D gene: .; CDR3 DNA: TGTGCCACCACCAGGGAAGGAGGGCCCTACGAGCAGTACTTC; CDR3 protein: CATTREGGPYEQYF
J gene: TRBJ1-1; V gene: TRBV6-2/TRBV6-3; clone size: .; D gene: .; CDR3 DNA: TGTGCCAGCGTTCGAGGGGGGTACACTGAAGCTTTCTTT; CDR3 protein: CASVRGGYTEAFF
J gene: TRBJ2-7; V gene: TRBV3-1; clone size: few; D gene: TRBD1; CDR3 DNA: TGTGCCAGCAGCCCCTCACAGGGGGCCTACGAGCAGTACTTC; CDR3 protein: CASSPSQGAYEQYF
J gene: TRBJ2-7; V gene: TRBV27; clone size: .; D gene: .; CDR3 DNA: TGTGCCAGCAGTTCCTTGGCGGACAGCCTCTACGAGCAGTACTTC; CDR3 protein: CASSSLADSLYEQYF
J gene: TRBJ1-2; V gene: TRBV12-3/TRBV12-4; clone size: .; D gene: TRBD1; CDR3 DNA: TGTGCCAGCAGTTTAGGGGGACAGTACTATGGCTACACCTTC; CDR3 protein: CASSLGGQYYGYTF
J gene: TRBJ2-1; V gene: TRBV18; clone size: .; D gene: .; CDR3 DNA: TGTGCCAGCTCACCACCACAGGGGGGGCCTAGCTCCTACAATGAGCAGTTCTTC; CDR3 protein: CASSPPQGGPSSYNEQFF